This T cell receptor (beta chain) comes out of a study of PD-1 blockade in classical Hodgkin lymphoma. Study-level background: The nivolumab dose that patients received was 3 mg/kg, given intravenously every 2 weeks. Findings of the study overall: The baseline diversity of complete responders showed similarity to that of newly diagnosed patients.

Remarks on this clone: Its target is unknown.

The CDR3 is 13 amino acids. The germline V gene encodes CDR1 ENHRY and CDR2 SYGVKD. Trimming took 4 bases from V and 4 from J, leaving 10 bases between them. All trial patients relapsed after autologous stem cell transplantation. Libraries were prepared by immunoSEQ multiplex PCR; TCRdb keeps only in-frame clonotypes and omits some of them. The table lists roughly 28,000 clones, nearly 80% of them singletons. This receptor was obtained from a human donor with classical Hodgkin lymphoma. Sequencing used peripheral blood mononuclear cells (PBMCs), obtained before the second cycle of nivolumab. The chain links TRBV10-3 to TRBJ1-1; D is possibly TRBD1 (5 bases). The CDR3 DNA sequence: TGTGCCATCAGTGGAGGGGAGGGCACTGAAGCTTTCTTT. Translating it yields CAISGGEGTEAFF.